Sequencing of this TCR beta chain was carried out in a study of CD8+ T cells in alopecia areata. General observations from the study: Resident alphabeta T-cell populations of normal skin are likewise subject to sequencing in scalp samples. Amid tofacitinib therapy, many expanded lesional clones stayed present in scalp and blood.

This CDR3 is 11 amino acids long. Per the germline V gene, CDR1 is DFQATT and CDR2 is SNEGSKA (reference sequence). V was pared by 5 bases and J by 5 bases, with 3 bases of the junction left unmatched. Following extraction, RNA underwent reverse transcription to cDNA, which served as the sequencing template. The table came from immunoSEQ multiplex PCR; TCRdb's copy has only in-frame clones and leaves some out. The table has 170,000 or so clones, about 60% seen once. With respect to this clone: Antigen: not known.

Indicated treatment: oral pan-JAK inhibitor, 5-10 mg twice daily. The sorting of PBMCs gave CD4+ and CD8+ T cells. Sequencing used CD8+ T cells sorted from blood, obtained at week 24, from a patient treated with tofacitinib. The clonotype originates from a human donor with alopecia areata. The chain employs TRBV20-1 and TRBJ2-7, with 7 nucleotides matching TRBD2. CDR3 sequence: CSAQTSDEQYF. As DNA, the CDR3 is TGCAGTGCTCAAACTAGCGACGAGCAGTACTTC.